This T cell receptor (beta chain) was profiled in a study of T cell repertoires in cytomegalovirus infection. Study context: It was recently identified HLA-C-restricted and well-studied HLA-B-restricted CMV epitopes that the study used. Both a matching HLA type and CMV infection were indicated by public TCR beta signatures. Points from the study as a whole: CMV carriers having the relevant HLA were flagged by cumulative public TCR beta family frequency. HLA-C-restricted CMV-specific TCR beta clonotypes were dominant in the ex vivo response.

Germline V gene sequence: CDR1 MNHNY, CDR2 SVGAGI (reference sequence). The CDR3 spans 15 residues. The V and J ends lost 5 bases and 8 bases respectively, with 18 bases between them. This clonotype was observed many times. Its antigen is as yet unknown. From the reads, TCRdb called clonotypes with MiXCR, one entry per CDR3 protein. The sample lists roughly 920,000 distinct CDR3 sequences; around 31% were seen once. The V gene is TRBV6-6, the J gene TRBJ1-4, with a weak D call TRBD1 (6 bases). The sequencing here drew on cultured CD8+ T cells from PBMCs, taken from culture after CMV antigen stimulation. The source is a human donor in good health (CMV status not recorded). Some clones in this sample may be carry-over from other donors' samples. CDR3 nucleotide sequence: TGTGCCAGCAGTGCACCGGGACAACGAGGAGAAAAACTGTTTTTT. Translation gives CASSAPGQRGEKLFF.